This is a list of T cell receptor beta chains from one sample in a study of CD8 T cells in Susac syndrome. TCRdb reanalysed the immunoSEQ multiplex PCR reads using MiXCR and keeps one entry per CDR3 protein. Of about 300,000 distinct CDR3 sequences in the sample, about 92% were seen once. The source material was CD4+ T cells from PBMCs. The source is a human donor with multiple sclerosis. Each CDR3 is given with its conserved first and last residue. D genes are given only for firm matches. Size values are once, few and many counts, or a class for expanded clones, and some rows have none.

NA,TRBV2,11,TRBJ2-4,NA,TGTGCCAGCACGCTCAGGAGCATTCAGTACTTC,CASTLRSIQYF
NA,TRBV27,14,TRBJ2-3,once,TGTGCCAGCAGTTTATCGGAGGGAACAGATACGCAGTATTTT,CASSLSEGTDTQYF
NA,TRBV20-1,13,TRBJ1-5,NA,TGCAGTGCAGGGCAAGATAGCAATCAGCCCCAGCATTTT,CSAGQDSNQPQHF
NA,TRBV7-6,14,TRBJ1-5,NA,TGTGCCAGCAGCTTAGGGGTCGGGACGCAGCCCCAGCATTTT,CASSLGVGTQPQHF
TRBD2,TRBV7-3,15,TRBJ2-1,NA,TGTGCCAGCAGCTCGGGACTAGCGGGGGGGGATGAGCAGTTCTTC,CASSSGLAGGDEQFF
NA,TRBV5-8,10,TRBJ1-1,NA,TGTGCCAGCAGCCCGAGAAAAGCTTTCTTT,CASSPRKAFF
NA,TRBV2,13,TRBJ2-7,NA,TGTGCCAGCAGTGAAGATATATCCTACGAGCAGTACTTC,CASSEDISYEQYF
TRBD1,TRBV2,15,TRBJ1-1,NA,TGTGCCAGTTACGGGACACAGGGGGTCTTGGGCGAAGCTTTCTTT,CASYGTQGVLGEAFF
NA,TRBV4-2,15,TRBJ2-6,NA,TGTGCCAGCAGCCAAGCTGGCTCTGGGGCCAACGCCCTGACTTTC,CASSQAGSGANALTF
TRBD2,TRBV6-5,17,TRBJ2-1,once,TGTGCCAGCAGTTACTCGAGTAGCGGGGGCCCCTACAATGAGCAGTTCTTC,CASSYSSSGGPYNEQFF
TRBD2,TRBV7-2,17,TRBJ2-3,NA,TGTGCCAGCAGCTTAATTGCGGGAGGGATGGGCACAGATACGCAGTATTTT,CASSLIAGGMGTDTQYF
TRBD2,TRBV7-9,18,TRBJ2-1,once,TGTGCCAGCACCTGGACTAGCGGGATGATGAGCTCCTACAATGAGCAGTTCTTC,CASTWTSGMMSSYNEQFF
NA,TRBV12-3/TRBV12-4,13,TRBJ1-2,NA,TGTGCCAGCAGATATAGGACCAGCTATGGCTACACCTTC,CASRYRTSYGYTF
NA,TRBV7-9,14,TRBJ1-2,NA,TGTGCCAGCAGCTTAGACGGGGCGGTCTATGGCTACACCTTC,CASSLDGAVYGYTF
TRBD1,TRBV12-3/TRBV12-4,14,TRBJ2-1,NA,TGTGCCAGCAGTTTCGGGACAGAGGGCAATGAGCAGTTCTTC,CASSFGTEGNEQFF
TRBD2,TRBV7-9,15,TRBJ2-7,NA,TGTGCCAGCAGCTTTGACGGGGGGGTCGGATACGAGCAGTACTTC,CASSFDGGVGYEQYF